These 4 T cell receptor beta chains were sequenced from one sample in a study of CXCR3-negative and CXCR3-positive naive CD8 T cells. cDNA libraries for TRB were generated by 5' RACE incorporating UMI labels. TCRdb reprocessed the 5' RACE reads and keeps a single row for each CDR3 protein, giving no DNA. Its clone listing holds more than 70,000 distinct CDR3 sequences. Whole-study results and caveats: Against CXCR3-negative naive cells, CXCR3-positive naive cells showed more hydrophobic TRB CDR3s.

Their specific antigens are unknown. Sequencing used naive CXCR3+ CD8+ T cells from blood. The sample's subset: CD45RO-CCR7+CD27+CD95- naive CD8+ T cells expressing CXCR3 (TNR3+). The receptors stem from a human donor in good health. Some clones in this sample may be carry-over from other donors' samples.

The chain is built from TRBV3-1 and TRBJ2-7; the D gene TCRdb calls, TRBD2, cannot be checked with no DNA. The germline V gene encodes CDR1 LGHDT and CDR2 YNNKEL (reference sequence). The CDR3 length is 13 residues. The CDR3 protein is CASSGLAPYEQYF.

V gene TRBV9 combines with J gene TRBJ2-3. CDR1 and CDR2 (germline): SGDLS, YYNGEE. The CDR3 sequence is 14 residues long. The CDR3 region is CASSVASFGDTQYF.

The V gene is TRBV9, the J gene TRBJ1-1. This CDR3 is 13 amino acids long. Looked up from germline, CDR1 is SGDLS and CDR2 is YYNGEE. CDR3 amino acids: CASSVVGNTEASF.

The chain links TRBV29-1 to TRBJ2-1; checking the TCRdb D call of TRBD2 is not possible without DNA. The CDR3 totals 15 residues. Germline assignment: CDR1 SQVTM and CDR2 ANQGSEA. The CDR3 sequence: CSVVSSGLGLGEQFF.